The next 9 T cell receptor beta chains were all read from a single sample in a study of shared clonotypes between healthy human individuals. Here immunoSEQ multiplex PCR was the method, and the copy in TCRdb shows in-frame clones only, minus some. The data show 90,000 to 120,000 clones, around 68% seen once. The sequencing sample was made of memory CD8+ T cells sorted from blood. Subset meaning: CD45RO+ cells pooled with CCR7-negative TemRA cells. These receptors were obtained from a woman aged 25 to 45 in good health.

This clone was seen just once. This CDR3 reads CASSFGLGHYNEQFF. For the CDR3, the DNA is TGTGCCAGCAGCTTCGGACTAGGCCACTACAATGAGCAGTTCTTC. V gene TRBV7-9 combines with J gene TRBJ2-1, with 7 bases identical to TRBD2. This CDR3 is built from 15 residues. CDR1 SEHNR and CDR2 FQNEAQ come from the germline V gene (reference sequence). Trimming cost V 3 bases and J 3 bases; bases outside gene matches: 5.

V and J are TRBV19 and TRBJ1-3; D not resolved. Deletions cut 3 bases from V and 1 base from J, with 7 bases between. Per the germline V gene, CDR1 is LNHDA and CDR2 is SQIVND (reference sequence). The CDR3 runs 14 residues. The CDR3 region is CASSIGGSGNTIYF. CDR3 bases: TGTGCCAGTAGTATTGGAGGATCTGGAAACACCATATATTTT.

The chain couples TRBV6-9 to TRBJ1-3; D ambiguous. V gave up 3 bases and J gave up 4 bases, with 10 bases separating them. Germline-derived CDR1 and CDR2 are MNHGY and SVAAGI. This CDR3 spans 14 amino acids. The CDR3 region is CASSYSPEGNTIYF. The DNA of the CDR3 is TGTGCCAGCAGTTACTCGCCGGAAGGAAACACCATATATTTT.

This clone was seen once. The CDR3 coding sequence is TGTGCCAGCAGCGCCTTAGCGGGAGCTCCAATCGGGGAGCTGTTTTTT. As protein: CASSALAGAPIGELFF. The V call is TRBV7-6, the J call TRBJ2-2, with 9 bases lining up with TRBD2. Germline CDR1 SGHVS, CDR2 FNYEAQ. The length of the CDR3 is 16 residues. Losses at the gene ends were 5 bases for V and 7 bases for J; bases not matched to a gene: 11.

This sequence joins TRBV2 and TRBJ2-7, with D possibly being TRBD2 (6 bases). The CDR3 covers 13 residues. Per the germline V gene, CDR1 is SNHLY and CDR2 is FYNNEI. The CDR3 here is CVTRGEEPYEQYF. CDR3 in DNA: TGTGTCACCCGCGGGGAGGAACCTTACGAGCAGTACTTC.

The chain employs TRBV11-1 and TRBJ2-7; 10 bases line up with TRBD2. CDR1 and CDR2 from the germline V gene are SGHAT and FQDESV (reference sequence). The J segment lost 4 bases and the V segment lost 5 bases, leaving 5 bases of the junction unmatched. There are 14 residues in the CDR3. CDR3 sequence: CASSPLAGAYEQYF. The CDR3 bases are TGTGCCAGCAGCCCTCTAGCGGGGGCATACGAGCAGTACTTC.

CDR3 sequence: CASSDKMNTEAFF. The CDR3 nucleotides are TGTGCCAGCAGTGACAAAATGAACACTGAAGCTTTCTTT. V usage is TRBV6-1 and J usage is TRBJ1-1; no reliable D call. The ends were cut back, 3 bases at V and 0 bases at J, with 5 bases in the middle. Germline CDR1 MNHNS, CDR2 SASEGT. The CDR3 extends over 13 amino acids.

The V call is TRBV4-1, the J call TRBJ2-5; TRBD2 matches at 15 bases. Germline V lookup: CDR1 MGHRA, CDR2 YSYEKL. The CDR3 loop spans 16 amino acids. The V gene end was trimmed by 4 bases and the J gene end by 5 bases; junction bases not matched to a gene: 5. The CDR3 loop reads CASSRTSGRAQETQYF. In DNA, the CDR3 is TGCGCCAGCAGCCGGACTAGCGGGAGGGCCCAGGAGACCCAGTACTTC.

This clone was recorded a few times. V usage is TRBV2 and J usage is TRBJ1-1; D gene uncertain. The CDR3 covers 13 residues. The V gene's germline CDR1 is SNHLY and CDR2 FYNNEI. The V end was cut by 7 bases, the J end by 2 bases, with 11 bases between. CDR3 sequence reads: CASTGPVNTEAFF. In nucleotides, the CDR3 is TGTGCCAGCACGGGTCCAGTTAACACTGAAGCTTTCTTT.